This T cell receptor beta chain was found in a study of blood T cell repertoires in COVID-19. On the study more broadly: Sample material is recorded as cDNA or gDNA derived from T cells, B-cell-depleted T cells, or PBMCs.

Ten or more counts support this clone. TCRdb's copy holds only in-frame clones and misses some; the assay was immunoSEQ multiplex PCR. The table shows a few hundred thousand clones, with roughly nine tenths occurring only once. V gave up 1 base and J gave up 4 bases, with 10 bases separating them. This CDR3 is 14 amino acids long. Germline V gives CDR1 LGHDT, CDR2 YNNKEL (reference sequence). This clonotype originated in a woman between 25 and 40 years old with COVID-19, enrolled during active disease. This chain uses TRBV3-1 (or the pseudogene TRBV3-2) with TRBJ1-2, with D maybe TRBD1 (5 bases). Sequencing used peripheral blood. DNA of the CDR3: TGTGCCAGCAGCCAAGCAGGGTGGGGCTATGGCTACACCTTC. As protein: CASSQAGWGYGYTF.